A selection of T cell receptor beta chains follows, all from one sample in a study of T-cell memory formation after mild COVID-19. TCRdb re-derived calls from the 5' RACE reads in MiXCR, one entry per CDR3 protein. The table lists 380,000 or so distinct CDR3 sequences, approximately 13% of them singletons, with about 20% in the top ten. The sequencing input was PBMCs or a T cell subset sorted from them (not recorded which). Every receptor here comes from a man aged 18 to 35 who had mild COVID-19 (a few samples of this study predate the infection). Cell type and time point are not known. Both conserved end residues are part of each CDR3. Fields, in order: D gene, clone size, J gene, V gene, CDR3 DNA, CDR3 protein. D genes are given only for firm matches. Clone sizes are given selectively: once, few, many, or a class where the clone is expanded.

>.|many|TRBJ2-5|TRBV7-9
TGTGCCAGCAGCTTAGCCCAAGAGACCCAGTACTTC
CASSLAQETQYF
>.|.|TRBJ2-6|TRBV6-5
TGTGCCAGCAGCCGTGGGGCCAACGTCCTGACTTTC
CASSRGANVLTF
>TRBD1|.|TRBJ2-3|TRBV7-9
TGTGCCAGCAGCTCCCCACAGGGGATCACAGATACGCAGTATTTT
CASSSPQGITDTQYF
>TRBD1|.|TRBJ1-2|TRBV2
TGTGCCAGCAGTACCCGGACAGGGATCTATGGCTACACCTTC
CASSTRTGIYGYTF
>TRBD2|many|TRBJ2-1|TRBV5-1
TGCGCCAGCAGCTCTCAGCCCAGCGGGGGGGCGGATGAGCAGTTCTTC
CASSSQPSGGADEQFF
>TRBD1|few|TRBJ1-2|TRBV24-1
TGTGCCACCAGTGATCCGCGCCCGGGACAGAGGAACTATGGCTACACCTTC
CATSDPRPGQRNYGYTF
>TRBD2|few|TRBJ2-3|TRBV12-3/TRBV12-4
TGTGCCAGCAGTTTACTAGCGGGGGTGACAGATACGCAGTATTTT
CASSLLAGVTDTQYF
>.|.|TRBJ1-2|TRBV10-3
TGTGCCATCAGTGATAGCAGGGACTATGGCTACACCTTC
CAISDSRDYGYTF
>.|.|TRBJ2-1|TRBV11-2
TGTGCCAGCAGCTTAGAGACTCTCCATCGGGAGCAGTTCTTC
CASSLETLHREQFF
>.|many|TRBJ2-7|TRBV9
TGTGCCAGCAGCGTAGGGGGGGGCCGCTACGAGCAGTACTTC
CASSVGGGRYEQYF
>.|many|TRBJ1-5|TRBV4-3
TGCGCCAGCAGCCAAGAGGGGGGCAATCAGCCCCAGCATTTT
CASSQEGGNQPQHF
>.|few|TRBJ1-6|TRBV20-1
TGCAGTGCTAGAGGACACTTAGGGTCACCCCTCCACTTT
CSARGHLGSPLHF
>.|many|TRBJ1-1|TRBV5-1
TGCGCCAGCAGCCCACGTAAGGCCGGGGAGTTCACTGAAGCTTTCTTT
CASSPRKAGEFTEAFF
>TRBD2|many|TRBJ2-3|TRBV28
TGTGCCAGCAGCCACCAGCGGGGGAGCACAGATACGCAGTATTTT
CASSHQRGSTDTQYF
>TRBD2|.|TRBJ2-3|TRBV19
TGTGCCAGTAGCCTGAGTTTCGCGGGGGGCACAGATACGCAGTATTTT
CASSLSFAGGTDTQYF
>.|few|TRBJ2-5|TRBV4-1
TGCGCCAGCAGCCAAGATTGGGGCCGGGAGACCCAGTACTTC
CASSQDWGRETQYF
>.|few|TRBJ2-4|TRBV7-8
TGTGCCAGCAGCTCCCTGGAGGGACTCTTTAGCAAAAACATTCAGTACTTC
CASSSLEGLFSKNIQYF
>TRBD1|.|TRBJ1-6|TRBV5-5
TGTGCCAGCAGCTGGGGACAGGATTCACCCCTCCACTTT
CASSWGQDSPLHF
>TRBD2|.|TRBJ2-1|TRBV12-3/TRBV12-4
TGTGCCAGCAGTTTGGGACTAGCGACCAACAATGAGCAGTTCTTC
CASSLGLATNNEQFF
>.|few|TRBJ1-5|TRBV6-2/TRBV6-3
TGTGCCAGCAGTTTCGGGGCGAGCAATCAGCCCCAGCATTTT
CASSFGASNQPQHF
>TRBD2|few|TRBJ2-7|TRBV11-2
TGTGCCAGCAGCTTCGATCCTAGCGGCTACGAGCAGTACTTC
CASSFDPSGYEQYF
>.|many|TRBJ2-5|TRBV15
TGTGCCACCAGCAGAGATCAGGAGACCCAGTACTTC
CATSRDQETQYF
>TRBD1|.|TRBJ1-4|TRBV6-5
TGTGCCAGCAGTTCTGTGGCAGGGGGAGAAAAACTGTTTTTT
CASSSVAGGEKLFF
>.|many|TRBJ2-1|TRBV7-3
TGTGCCAGCAGCTTAATACGACCGACGAGCAATGAGCAGTTCTTC
CASSLIRPTSNEQFF
>.|.|TRBJ1-5|TRBV5-5
TGTGCCAGCAGCCCTCTGGGGGGACGGGATCAGCCCCAGCATTTT
CASSPLGGRDQPQHF
>.|.|TRBJ1-6|TRBV7-3
TGTGCCAGCAGCTCCGACAGCGGGGCACCCCTCCACTTT
CASSSDSGAPLHF
>.|.|TRBJ2-4|TRBV7-2
TGTGCCAGCAGCTTAGACATGACAGTTGTGGGTGTTCAGTACTTC
CASSLDMTVVGVQYF
>TRBD1|few|TRBJ2-1|TRBV10-3
TGTGCCATCAGTGAGTCGATCGGAACAGGGGTGTACAATGAGCAGTTCTTC
CAISESIGTGVYNEQFF
>.|.|TRBJ2-5|TRBV4-3
TGCGCCAGCAGCCGCTTCTTGAGGGGCCAAGAGACCCAGTACTTC
CASSRFLRGQETQYF
>.|.|TRBJ2-2|TRBV2
TGTGCCAGCAGTGACGACGCCGGGGAGCTGTTTTTT
CASSDDAGELFF
>TRBD1|few|TRBJ2-3|TRBV2
TGTGCCAGCAGCGGACAGGAGGTAGATACGCAGTATTTT
CASSGQEVDTQYF
>.|many|TRBJ1-2|TRBV6-5
TGTGCCAGCAGACTGTTTCAGGGAGGCTATGGCTACACCTTC
CASRLFQGGYGYTF
>.|.|TRBJ2-2|TRBV28
TGTGCCAGCAGGGCCAGGACCACCGGGGAGCTGTTTTTT
CASRARTTGELFF
>TRBD1|.|TRBJ1-5|TRBV30
TGTGCCGGGGACAGGGGTAGTAATCAGCCCCAGCATTTT
CAGDRGSNQPQHF
>.|.|TRBJ1-1|TRBV12-3/TRBV12-4
TGTGCCAGCAGCAATGGGGACACTGAAGCTTTCTTT
CASSNGDTEAFF
>TRBD2|many|TRBJ2-3|TRBV5-5
TGTGCCAGCAGCTTGGAAGCGGGGGGCTGGACTGATACGCAGTATTTT
CASSLEAGGWTDTQYF
>.|.|TRBJ2-5|TRBV4-2
TGTGCCAGCAGCCAAGATCGAGACACGGGGGACCTCCAAGAGACCCAGTACTTC
CASSQDRDTGDLQETQYF
>.|.|TRBJ1-5|TRBV6-6
TGTGCCAGCAGTTACCGTATTGGGGGAAGCAATCAGCCCCAGCATTTT
CASSYRIGGSNQPQHF
>.|.|TRBJ1-4|TRBV7-6
TGTGCCAGCAGCTTAAGAAGTTATGAAAAACTGTTTTTT
CASSLRSYEKLFF
>.|.|TRBJ1-2|TRBV7-9
TGTGCCAGCAGCTCAGACACGACAGGCCAAGACTACACCTTC
CASSSDTTGQDYTF
>TRBD1|few|TRBJ1-5|TRBV20-1
TGCAGTGCCATCCGGACAGGGGACCAGCCCCAGCATTTT
CSAIRTGDQPQHF
>.|.|TRBJ1-3|TRBV4-1
TGCGCCAGCAGCCAAGGACCCGCCGCGGGGGGCGCCGAAAACACCATATATTTT
CASSQGPAAGGAENTIYF
>TRBD2|many|TRBJ2-5|TRBV7-9
TGTGCCAGCAGCGCCAGCGGGGGAAAGACCCAGTACTTC
CASSASGGKTQYF
>.|few|TRBJ1-4|TRBV6-1
TGTGCCAGCAGTCTTCTTTCTAGGGGCGAAAAACTGTTTTTT
CASSLLSRGEKLFF
>.|few|TRBJ2-3|TRBV3-1
TGTGCCAGCAGCCAAGATTGGCTTCCCCGGCAGCAAGATACGCAGTATTTT
CASSQDWLPRQQDTQYF
>.|.|TRBJ2-3|TRBV5-1
TGCGCCAGCAGCTTGTGGAGTCGGACCGGCACAGATACGCAGTATTTT
CASSLWSRTGTDTQYF
>TRBD2|few|TRBJ2-3|TRBV28
TGTGCCAGCAGTTTAGGGCGGGGGAGTAGCACAGATACGCAGTATTTT
CASSLGRGSSTDTQYF
>TRBD1|few|TRBJ2-7|TRBV6-2/TRBV6-3
TGTGCCAGCAGTCTGGGACAGCTTCTATACGATATCTCCTACGAGCAGTACTTC
CASSLGQLLYDISYEQYF
>.|few|TRBJ2-5|TRBV12-3/TRBV12-4
TGTGCCAGCACCGCCGGGGGGCGGCAAGAGACCCAGTACTTC
CASTAGGRQETQYF
>.|many|TRBJ2-2|TRBV7-2
TGTGCCAGCACCCCCGCCCTCTCGGGGACCGGGGAGCTGTTTTTT
CASTPALSGTGELFF
>TRBD1|.|TRBJ1-1|TRBV20-1
TGCAGTGTCACGATCCGGGACAGGGAGAACACTGAAGCTTTCTTT
CSVTIRDRENTEAFF
>.|few|TRBJ2-1|TRBV5-1
TGCGCCAGCAGCCTAGGTCCTTTCCGTAGCGATGAGCAGTTCTTC
CASSLGPFRSDEQFF
>TRBD1|many|TRBJ2-3|TRBV7-2
TGTGCCGGGGGACAGGGACCAGATACGCAGTATTTT
CAGGQGPDTQYF
>TRBD1|many|TRBJ2-2|TRBV25-1
TGTGCCAGCGCCCCAGGGGGCGACACCGGGGAGCTGTTTTTT
CASAPGGDTGELFF
>TRBD1|.|TRBJ2-5|TRBV9
TGTGCCAGCAGCGGAGGGGGCGTCGAGACCCAGTACTTC
CASSGGGVETQYF
>TRBD1|.|TRBJ2-2|TRBV5-5
TGTGCCAGCAACCTTCCAGGGGGAACCGGGGAGCTGTTTTTT
CASNLPGGTGELFF
>.|.|TRBJ2-6|TRBV7-3
TGTGCCAGCAGCCCCCCCGCGGGGGGGGCCAACGTCCTGACTTTC
CASSPPAGGANVLTF
>.|few|TRBJ2-7|TRBV6-6
TGTGCCAGCAGTTTAATTGCAGGGGCTAGTGGCGAGCAGTACTTC
CASSLIAGASGEQYF
>.|few|TRBJ1-5|TRBV2
TGTGCCAGCAGTGACATCGTCAGCAATCAGCCCCAGCATTTT
CASSDIVSNQPQHF